The next 26 T cell receptor beta chains were all read from a single sample in a study of T cell repertoires in cytomegalovirus infection. Their target antigens are unknown. Each CDR3 protein is one row after TCRdb ran MiXCR on the reads. Of 800,000 to 950,000 distinct CDR3 sequences in the sample, around a third were seen once. The sequencing used cultured CD8+ T cells from PBMCs, collected from culture after CMV antigen stimulation. These receptors all stem from a human donor in good health (CMV status not recorded). Some clones in this sample may be carry-over from other donors' samples.

The chain uses TRBV2 and TRBJ2-7, with 9 bases lining up with TRBD1. The CDR3 totals 15 residues. Germline V gene data show CDR1 as SNHLY and CDR2 as FYNNEI. Trimming took 3 bases from V and 2 from J; bases not matched to a gene: 5. CDR3 in amino acids: CASSELGQGTYEQYV. The CDR3 DNA sequence: TGTGCCAGCAGTGAGTTAGGACAGGGGACCTACGAGCAGTACGTC.

The chain combines TRBV7-9 with TRBJ2-7; 9 nucleotides align to TRBD2. The CDR3 has 17 amino acids. In germline, CDR1 is SEHNR, CDR2 FQNEAQ (reference sequence). The junction had 17 bases not matched to a gene; V was cut back by 5 bases and J by 6 bases. As DNA, the CDR3 is TGTGCCAGCAGCAACAGTAGGGGAGTAGGACTAGCGATCGAGCAGTACTTC. Encoded protein: CASSNSRGVGLAIEQYF.

This clonotype was found a few times. The chain links TRBV7-9 to TRBJ2-2; perhaps TRBD1 as D (5 bases). V was cut by 1 base and J by 4 bases, with 13 bases left in between. Germline CDR1 reads SEHNR; CDR2 reads FQNEAQ (reference sequence). CDR3 length equals 16 residues. Here the CDR3 DNA reads TGTGCCAGCAGCTTAGTTTTGGGGCTCGGCACCGGGGAGCTGTTTTTT. Protein product: CASSLVLGLGTGELFF.

V usage is TRBV6-5 and J usage is TRBJ2-3; D is undetermined. V lost 3 bases and J 3 bases, leaving 7 bases between the germline ends. The CDR3 has 13 residues. Germline CDR1 MNHEY, CDR2 SVGAGI. The CDR3 reads CASSYEVTDTQYF. The CDR3 DNA reads as TGTGCCAGCAGTTATGAGGTAACAGATACGCAGTATTTT.

This clonotype was detected ten times or more. The gene calls are TRBV7-9 and TRBJ2-2; no clear D. Trimming removed 9 bases from V and 0 bases from J, with 8 bases in between. Germline CDR1 reads SEHNR; CDR2 reads FQNEAQ (reference sequence). The CDR3 has 13 residues. The CDR3 nucleotides are TGTGCCAGTCCAAATCCGAACACCGGGGAGCTGTTTTTT. It yields the protein CASPNPNTGELFF.

In the case of this clonotype: A much larger clone is a single base away; this may be a read error. The rearrangement links TRBV7-2 to TRBJ1-4, with 7 nucleotides matching TRBD1. Germline CDR1 is SGHTA and CDR2 is FQGNSA. There are 14 residues in the CDR3. The CDR3 DNA is TGTGCCAGCAGCCCCAGGGGGTCGTATGAAAATCTGTTTTTT. It specifies CASSPRGSYENLFF.

The chain has TRBV5-6 and TRBJ1-6; TRBD1 is a possible D gene (5 bases). The CDR3 loop spans 16 amino acids. The V end was cut by 0 bases, the J end by 7 bases, with 14 bases between. The germline V gene encodes CDR1 SGHDT and CDR2 YYEEEE. CDR3 nucleotide sequence: TGTGCCAGCAGCTTGGAGGCGGGCAGGGCCAATTCACCCCTCCACTTT. Amino acids: CASSLEAGRANSPLHF.

A few counts support this clonotype. The chain employs TRBV6-5 and TRBJ1-2; possible D gene TRBD1, 6 bases. This CDR3 comprises 17 residues. V lost 2 bases and J 3 bases, leaving 19 bases between the germline ends. Per the germline V gene, CDR1 is MNHEY and CDR2 is SVGAGI. CDR3 DNA sequence: TGTGCCAGCAGTTACGCTCCGAAACCAGGGGACGACTATGGCTACACCTTC. It encodes CASSYAPKPGDDYGYTF.

The table lists this clonotype with a few counts. CDR3 sequence (DNA): TGTGCCAGCAGAGAAACTAGCGGGAGACCCCAAGAGACCCAGTACTTC. The encoded protein is CASRETSGRPQETQYF. The chain uses TRBV7-9 and TRBJ2-5, with 11 bases that match TRBD2. The CDR3 runs to 16 residues. V dropped 6 bases and J dropped 1; count of bases not matched to a gene: 7. The germline V gene has CDR1 SEHNR and CDR2 FQNEAQ (reference sequence). Full variable domain (remainder filled in from reference TRBV7-9 and TRBJ2-5): DTGVSQNPRHKITKRGQNVTFRCDPISEHNRLYWYRQTLGQGPEFLTYFQNEAQLEKSRLLSDRFSAERPKGSFSTLEIQRTEQGDSAMYLCASRETSGRPQETQYFGPGTRLLVL.

This clonotype was seen only a few times. The gene calls are TRBV7-6 and TRBJ1-2; D call uncertain. CDR1 and CDR2 (germline): SGHVS, FNYEAQ. The CDR3 consists of 12 residues. The V gene lost 6 bases and the J gene lost 6 bases, with 11 bases spanning the gap. CDR3: CASRSSQDGYTF. DNA of the CDR3: TGTGCCAGCAGGTCTTCTCAGGATGGCTACACCTTC.

This clonotype was seen more than once but under ten times. The V call is TRBV16, the J call TRBJ1-1; D possibly corresponds to TRBD1 (5 bases). The CDR3 is 15 amino acids. Trimming removed 4 bases at V and 1 base at J, with 13 bases between. The V gene's germline CDR1 is KGHSY and CDR2 FQNENV. In nucleotides, the CDR3 is TGTGCCAGCAGCCCATGGAGGGGCGCGAACACTGAAGCTTTCTTT. Translated: CASSPWRGANTEAFF.

The rearrangement uses TRBV27 and TRBJ1-1; 7 positions agree with TRBD1. CDR3 length: 17 residues. Germline assignment: CDR1 MNHEY and CDR2 SMNVEV (reference sequence). Unmatched junction bases numbered 14, after V lost 5 bases and J lost 2 bases. The CDR3 loop is CASSHSIYRGGNTEAFF. For the CDR3, the DNA is TGTGCCAGCAGTCATTCTATTTACAGGGGCGGAAACACTGAAGCTTTCTTT.

Ten or more counts support this clonotype. The chain uses TRBV7-2 and TRBJ2-5, with D possibly matching TRBD2 (6 bases). The CDR3 is 14 amino acids. Trimming shortened V by 8 bases and J by 4 bases, and 17 bases separated the two germline ends. The germline CDR1 and CDR2 sequences are SGHTA and FQGNSA. The CDR3, as DNA: TGTGCCAGCGCTAGATTCATGGGGGGAGAGACCCAGTACTTC. It translates to CASARFMGGETQYF.

The V gene is TRBV6-6, the J gene TRBJ1-1; TRBD1 matches at 9 bases. The CDR3 sequence is 16 residues long. V dropped 6 bases and J dropped 1; count of bases not matched to a gene: 9. CDR1 and CDR2 from the germline V gene are MNHNY and SVGAGI (reference sequence). CDR3 in amino acids: CASRGQGNSENTEAFF. In nucleotides, the CDR3 is TGTGCCAGCAGGGGACAGGGAAATTCGGAGAACACTGAAGCTTTCTTT.

A word on this clonotype: Germline and junction disagree at one end, which may indicate a read error. V is TRBV11-1 and J is TRBJ2-1; 11 bases agree with TRBD2. CDR1 is SGHAT and CDR2 is FQDESV in the germline V gene (reference sequence). The CDR3 covers 15 residues. The CDR3 nucleotides read TGTGCCAGCAGTCCCCTAGCGGGGGGCGACAATAAGCAGTTCTTC. Translating gives CASSPLAGGDNKQFF.

This clonotype showed up just a few times. This chain joins TRBV2 and TRBJ1-5; D not certain. Germline V gives CDR1 SNHLY, CDR2 FYNNEI. V was trimmed by 6 bases and J by 2 bases, leaving 14 bases between them. There are 15 residues in the CDR3. The CDR3 DNA reads TGTGCCAGCAGGGCAGTTAGAGATGGCAATCAGCCCCAGCATTTT. Amino acid sequence: CASRAVRDGNQPQHF.

The chain uses TRBV5-4 and TRBJ1-1; 7 positions agree with TRBD1. The CDR3 runs to 16 residues. Looked up from germline, CDR1 is SGHNT and CDR2 is YYREEE (reference sequence). Germline trimming cut 1 base from V and 2 bases from J; bases unmatched to any gene: 8. CDR3 sequence (DNA): TGTGCCAGCAGCTTGTTGGGACAGATACCAAACACTGAAGCTTTCTTT. This gives the protein CASSLLGQIPNTEAFF.

The V gene is TRBV27, the J gene TRBJ1-1; D not certain. Germline CDR1 MNHEY, CDR2 SMNVEV (reference sequence). V dropped 8 bases and J dropped 1 base, with 8 bases sitting between them. The CDR3 consists of 12 residues. The CDR3 nucleotides read TGTGCCAGCGGAGGTTCGAACACTGAAGCTTTCTTT. Translation: CASGGSNTEAFF.

This clonotype was seen at least ten times. The V gene is TRBV7-4, the J gene TRBJ1-1, with TRBD1 identical over 7 bases. Trimming took 4 bases from V and 1 from J; bases not matched to a gene: 6. CDR1 and CDR2 from the germline V gene are SGHVT and SQSDAQ. The CDR3 length is 15 residues. Here the CDR3 DNA reads TGTGCCAGCAGCTCCTCGGACAGGCCGAACACTGAAGCTTTCTTT. This gives the protein CASSSSDRPNTEAFF.

DNA of the CDR3: TGTGCCAGCAGCTCTAGTAAGCGTGAGCAGTTCTTC. Its protein is CASSSSKREQFF. This chain connects TRBV7-8 to TRBJ2-1; D not certain. Germline V lookup: CDR1 SGHVS, CDR2 FQNEAQ. With 4 bases removed from V and 9 bases from J, the gap between germline ends came to 10 bases. The CDR3 length is 12 residues.

This clonotype was counted once. CDR3 protein: CASSEMTSGVSNEQFF. The CDR3 nucleotides are TGTGCCAGCAGCGAGATGACTAGCGGGGTCTCGAATGAGCAGTTCTTC. The V call is TRBV11-3, the J call TRBJ2-1, with TRBD2 matching over 11 bases. The CDR3 is made up of 16 amino acids. V was pared by 5 bases and J by 7 bases, with 10 bases of the junction left unmatched. Per the germline V gene, CDR1 is SGHNT and CDR2 is YENEEA.

This clonotype has more than one count but fewer than ten. The chain has TRBV2 and TRBJ2-3, with 15 bases that match TRBD2. Trimming cost V 4 bases and J 2 bases; bases outside gene matches: 10. This CDR3 spans 19 amino acids. Germline CDR1 is SNHLY and CDR2 is FYNNEI. The CDR3 DNA is TGTGCCAGCAGTGGGGTCCCGGGACTAGCGGGGGGAACCACAGATACGCAGTATTTT. It encodes CASSGVPGLAGGTTDTQYF.

This rearrangement joins TRBV6-5 to TRBJ1-1, with D perhaps matching TRBD1 (5 bases). Germline CDR1 reads MNHEY; CDR2 reads SVGAGI. The CDR3 spans 16 residues. The V end was cut by 3 bases, the J end by 1 base, with 15 bases between. The CDR3 coding sequence is TGTGCCAGCAGTTATGGAACAGGTTTAACGAACACTGAAGCTTTCTTT. Translation gives CASSYGTGLTNTEAFF.

This chain joins TRBV28 and TRBJ1-3; D is undetermined. The CDR3 runs 16 residues. Germline CDR1 MDHEN, CDR2 SYDVKM. V was clipped by 10 bases and J by 0 bases, with 19 bases between them. The CDR3 coding sequence is TGTGCCATTAACTCGGTAAGAGGTACCTCTGGAAACACCATATATTTT. It translates to CAINSVRGTSGNTIYF. Complete variable domain (other parts from reference TRBV28 and TRBJ1-3): DVKVTQSSRYLVKRTGEKVFLECVQDMDHENMFWYRQDPGLGLRLIYFSYDVKMKEKGDIPEGYSVSREKKERFSLILESASTNQTSMYLCAINSVRGTSGNTIYFGEGSWLTVV.

This clonotype was found many times. V gene TRBV7-8 combines with J gene TRBJ1-2; 9 nucleotides line up with TRBD1. The trim removed 0 bases at V and 0 bases at J, leaving 5 bases unmatched. Germline lookup yields CDR1 SGHVS and CDR2 FQNEAQ. CDR3 size: 17 residues. Here the CDR3 DNA reads TGTGCCAGCAGCTTAGCCGGGACAGGGATAGCTAACTATGGCTACACCTTC. Its protein product is CASSLAGTGIANYGYTF. Combining the CDR3 with reference TRBV7-8 and TRBJ1-2 gives the whole variable domain GAGVSQSPRYKVAKRGQDVALRCDPISGHVSLFWYQQALGQGPEFLTYFQNEAQLDKSGLPSDRFFAERPEGSVSTLKIQRTQQEDSAVYLCASSLAGTGIANYGYTFGSGTRLTVV.

The genes are TRBV6-6 and TRBJ1-1, with TRBD1 matching 7 bases. The V and J ends lost 1 base and 0 bases, in that order; junction bases with no gene match: 2. The germline gives CDR1 MNHNY, CDR2 SVGAGI (reference sequence). The CDR3 runs 15 residues. This CDR3 is CASSYLQGLNTEAFF. Here the CDR3 DNA reads TGTGCCAGCAGTTACTTACAGGGGTTGAACACTGAAGCTTTCTTT.